A single sample gave rise to the 15 T cell receptor beta chains below, sequenced in a study of long-term antiretroviral therapy in people with HIV. Running of the v3.0 immunoSEQ assay took place at survey level. Generated by immunoSEQ multiplex PCR, the TCRdb table keeps only in-frame clones and is missing some. The table records tens of thousands of clones, roughly four fifths of them present only once. Sequencing used unsorted PBMCs, obtained 0.8 years after starting antiretroviral therapy. The receptors come from a woman younger than 35 with HIV.

The rearrangement links TRBV27 to TRBJ2-5; TRBD1 aligns across 10 bases. This CDR3 contains 18 residues. J was trimmed by 0 bases and V by 3 bases; bases with no gene match: 10. Per germline, CDR1 MNHEY and CDR2 SMNVEV (reference sequence). CDR3 DNA: TGTGCCAGCAGTTTTACGGCCACGGGACAGGGGAACCAAGAGACCCAGTACTTC. Residues: CASSFTATGQGNQETQYF.

The genes are TRBV9 and TRBJ2-5, with 12 bases lining up with TRBD2. Trimming took 4 bases from V and 5 from J; bases not matched to a gene: 6. Germline V gene lookup returns CDR1 SGDLS and CDR2 YYNGEE. This CDR3 comprises 15 residues. The CDR3 DNA follows: TGTGCCAGCAGCCCCAGGACTAGCGGGGCGGAGACCCAGTACTTC. As protein: CASSPRTSGAETQYF.

The chain links TRBV6-6 to TRBJ2-4, with D maybe TRBD2 (6 bases). V lost 8 bases, J lost 5 bases, and 10 bases lay in between. The germline V gene encodes CDR1 MNHNY and CDR2 SVGAGI (reference sequence). This CDR3 is built from 12 residues. CDR3 region: CASGLAQNIQYF. In DNA, the CDR3 is TGTGCCAGCGGGCTAGCGCAAAACATTCAGTACTTC.

This sequence joins TRBV27 and TRBJ1-1; D possibly corresponds to TRBD1 (5 bases). The CDR3 is 14 amino acids. Germline CDR1 MNHEY, CDR2 SMNVEV (reference sequence). Deletions cut 5 bases from V and 1 base from J, with 11 bases between. Here the CDR3 DNA reads TGTGCCAGCAGTCCTAGGGGAGGGAACACTGAAGCTTTCTTT. Protein: CASSPRGGNTEAFF.

The rearrangement links TRBV7-3 to TRBJ2-2; 8 nucleotides agree with TRBD1. J gave up 5 bases and V 2 bases, and 1 base lay outside the gene matches. Germline CDR1 is SGHTA and CDR2 is FQGTGA. CDR3 size: 14 residues. DNA of the CDR3: TGTGCCAGCAGCTTAGACAGGGGAACCGGGGAGCTGTTTTTT. The encoded protein is CASSLDRGTGELFF.

The chain uses TRBV9 and TRBJ2-2, with 9 bases that match TRBD2. The V segment lost 4 bases and the J segment 4 bases; nucleotides outside the gene matches: 5. Germline-derived CDR1 and CDR2 are SGDLS and YYNGEE. This CDR3 has 15 amino acids. The CDR3 region is CASSTREGGTGELFF. CDR3 nucleotide sequence: TGTGCCAGCAGCACGCGGGAGGGCGGCACCGGGGAGCTGTTTTTT.

The V and J genes are TRBV14 and TRBJ2-7; D ambiguous. This CDR3 region has 11 residues. Trimming left V 4 bases short and J 3 bases short, with 4 bases between. CDR1 and CDR2 (germline): SGHDN, FVKESK. The CDR3 DNA reads TGTGCCAGCAGCCTTTACTACGAGCAGTACTTC. This sequence encodes CASSLYYEQYF.

The gene calls are TRBV2 and TRBJ1-1, with D uncertain. Germline V gene data show CDR1 as SNHLY and CDR2 as FYNNEI. The ends were cut back, 9 bases at V and 0 bases at J, with 11 bases in the middle. The CDR3 sequence is 13 residues long. The CDR3 is CARTQRMNTEAFF. The CDR3 nucleotides are TGTGCCAGAACCCAGAGGATGAACACTGAAGCTTTCTTT.

This chain joins TRBV19 and TRBJ2-3, with D hard to call. Trimming left V 0 bases short and J 4 bases short, with 5 bases between. The CDR3 is made up of 13 amino acids. Germline V gene lookup returns CDR1 LNHDA and CDR2 SQIVND (reference sequence). The CDR3 nucleotides are TGTGCCAGTAGTATAGATCTTTCAGATACGCAGTATTTT. Residues: CASSIDLSDTQYF.

The gene calls are TRBV5-1 and TRBJ1-4; D is perhaps TRBD1 (6 bases). With 4 bases removed from V and 0 bases from J, the gap between germline ends came to 16 bases. CDR1 is SGHRS and CDR2 is YFSETQ in the germline V gene. The CDR3 spans 17 residues. The CDR3 DNA sequence: TGCGCCAGCAGCAATCCGGGACAACTTGCAACTAATGAAAAACTGTTTTTT. It encodes CASSNPGQLATNEKLFF.

The chain employs TRBV6-5 and TRBJ2-7, with D possibly TRBD2 on 6 matching bases. The CDR3 runs to 14 residues. Germline CDR1 is MNHEY and CDR2 is SVGAGI. Trimming removed 6 bases at V and 3 bases at J, with 15 bases between. CDR3 in amino acids: CASSPGGSHYEQYF. The CDR3 DNA reads as TGTGCCAGCAGCCCCGGGGGTAGCCACTACGAGCAGTACTTC.

The rearrangement uses TRBV25-1 and TRBJ2-7; maybe TRBD1 (6 bases). V lost 2 bases and J 5 bases, leaving 16 bases between the germline ends. The CDR3 runs to 15 residues. Germline CDR1 MGHDK, CDR2 SYGVNS. The CDR3 bases are TGTGCCAGCAGTGAACCAGGGGATGTTTTCAACGAGCAGTACTTC. Its protein is CASSEPGDVFNEQYF.

The chain combines TRBV6-6 with TRBJ2-4; the D gene is possibly TRBD2 (5 bases). The V gene lost 0 bases and the J gene lost 0 bases, with 9 bases spanning the gap. The CDR3 is 16 amino acids. The germline CDR1 and CDR2 sequences are MNHNY and SVGAGI (reference sequence). The CDR3 DNA is TGTGCCAGCAGTTACTCGTCAGGACTAGCCAAAAACATTCAGTACTTC. This sequence encodes CASSYSSGLAKNIQYF.

This chain links TRBV5-5 with TRBJ2-1, with a weak D call TRBD1 (6 bases). Germline-derived CDR1 and CDR2 are SGHKS and YYEKEE (reference sequence). Trimming removed 7 bases from V and 6 bases from J, with 11 bases in between. The CDR3 has 12 residues. The CDR3 sequence is CASGQSANEQFF. CDR3 DNA sequence: TGTGCCAGCGGACAGAGCGCCAATGAGCAGTTCTTC. Supplemented by reference TRBV5-5 and TRBJ2-1, the full variable domain reads DAGVTQSPTHLIKTRGQQVTLRCSPISGHKSVSWYQQVLGQGPQFIFQYYEKEERGRGNFPDRFSARQFPNYSSELNVNALLLGDSALYLCASGQSANEQFFGPGTRLTVL.

The chain carries TRBV4-3 and TRBJ2-7, with TRBD2 matching 7 bases. The germline V gene encodes CDR1 LGHNA and CDR2 YSLEER. The CDR3 covers 13 residues. J was trimmed by 6 bases and V by 0 bases; bases with no gene match: 2. The CDR3 sequence is CASSQDGRGEQYF. The CDR3 DNA reads as TGCGCCAGCAGCCAAGATGGGAGGGGCGAGCAGTACTTC.